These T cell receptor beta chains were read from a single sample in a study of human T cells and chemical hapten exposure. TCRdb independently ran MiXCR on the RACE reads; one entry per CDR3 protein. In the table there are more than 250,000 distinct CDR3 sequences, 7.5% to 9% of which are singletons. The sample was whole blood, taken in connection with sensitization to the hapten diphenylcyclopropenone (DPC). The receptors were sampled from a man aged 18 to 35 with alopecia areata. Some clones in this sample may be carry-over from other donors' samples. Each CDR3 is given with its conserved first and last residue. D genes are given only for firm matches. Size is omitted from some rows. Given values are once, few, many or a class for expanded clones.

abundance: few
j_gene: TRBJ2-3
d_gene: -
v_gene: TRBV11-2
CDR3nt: TGTGCCAGCAGTACGGACCGTCACACAGATACGCAGTATTTT
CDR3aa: CASSTDRHTDTQYF

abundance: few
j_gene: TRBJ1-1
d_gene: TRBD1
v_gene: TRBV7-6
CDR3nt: TGTGCCAGCAGCGACCGGACAGGGCTCACTGAAGCTTTCTTT
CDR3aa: CASSDRTGLTEAFF

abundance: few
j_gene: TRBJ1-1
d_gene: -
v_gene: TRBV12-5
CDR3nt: TGTGCTAGTGGTCTAGGGCCTCTCTACCCCACTGAAGCTTTCTTT
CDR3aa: CASGLGPLYPTEAFF

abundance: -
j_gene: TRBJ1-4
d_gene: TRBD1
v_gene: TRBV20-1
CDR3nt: TGCAGTGGTACCGGGACAGATAATGAAAAACTGTTTTTT
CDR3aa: CSGTGTDNEKLFF

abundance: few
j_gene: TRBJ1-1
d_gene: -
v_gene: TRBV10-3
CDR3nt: TGTGCCATCAGCAAGACAGGTAGGGACACTGAAGCTTTCTTT
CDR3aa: CAISKTGRDTEAFF

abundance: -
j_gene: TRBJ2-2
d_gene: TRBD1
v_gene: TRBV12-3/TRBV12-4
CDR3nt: TGTGCCAGCAGTTTAGACAGGGGGGTGTTCACCGGGGAGCTGTTTTTT
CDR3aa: CASSLDRGVFTGELFF

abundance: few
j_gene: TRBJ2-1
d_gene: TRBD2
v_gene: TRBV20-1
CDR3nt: TGCAGTGCTAGAGATCCGGCGGGGGGCCTCAGCTCCTACAATGAGCAGTTCTTC
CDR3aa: CSARDPAGGLSSYNEQFF

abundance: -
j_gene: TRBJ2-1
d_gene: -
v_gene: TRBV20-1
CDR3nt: TGCAGTGGTGTCGGAAGATCCTACAATGAGCAGTTCTTC
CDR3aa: CSGVGRSYNEQFF

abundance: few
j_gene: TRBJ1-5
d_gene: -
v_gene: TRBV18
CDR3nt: TGTGCCAGCTCACCGGCGTTTGGGCAGGGGCCTCGGAATCAGCCCCAGCATTTT
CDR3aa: CASSPAFGQGPRNQPQHF

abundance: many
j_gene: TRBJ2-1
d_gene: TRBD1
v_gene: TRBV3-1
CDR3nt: TGTGCCAGCAGCCAATTACAGGGGATCGATGAGCAGTTCTTC
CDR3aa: CASSQLQGIDEQFF

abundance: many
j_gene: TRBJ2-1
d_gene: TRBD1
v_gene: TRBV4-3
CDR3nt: TGCGCCAGCAGCCAAGATTGGGACAGGGGCTACAATGAGCAGTTCTTC
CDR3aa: CASSQDWDRGYNEQFF

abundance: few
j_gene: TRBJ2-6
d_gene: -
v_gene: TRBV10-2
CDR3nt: TGCGCCAGCAGCGCCTCTGGGGCCAACGTCCTGACTTTC
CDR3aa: CASSASGANVLTF

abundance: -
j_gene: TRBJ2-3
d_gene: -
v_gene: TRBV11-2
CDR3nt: TGTGCCAGCAGCTTGAGTACCGCCACCAGTCGCACAGATACGCAGTATTTT
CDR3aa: CASSLSTATSRTDTQYF

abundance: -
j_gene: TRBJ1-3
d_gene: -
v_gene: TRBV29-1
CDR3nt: TGCAGCGCTCAGACGGGGCCTGACGGAAACACCATATATTTT
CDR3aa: CSAQTGPDGNTIYF

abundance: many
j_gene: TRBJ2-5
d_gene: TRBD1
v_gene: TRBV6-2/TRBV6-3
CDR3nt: TGTGCCAGCAGTTTCCTACTCGACCGGGACAGGAAAGAGACCCAGTACTTC
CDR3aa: CASSFLLDRDRKETQYF

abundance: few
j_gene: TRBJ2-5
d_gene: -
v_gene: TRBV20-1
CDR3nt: TGCAGTGCTAGAGGGACAGAACAAGAGACCCAGTACTTC
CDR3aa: CSARGTEQETQYF

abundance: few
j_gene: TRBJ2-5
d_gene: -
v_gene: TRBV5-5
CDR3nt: TGTGCCAGCAGCTTGAAAGGGAACCGCGAGACCCAGTACTTC
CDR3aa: CASSLKGNRETQYF

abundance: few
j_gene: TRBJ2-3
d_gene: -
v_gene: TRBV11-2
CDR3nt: TGTGCCAGCAGCTTAATGAGGGGGGATACGCAGTATTTT
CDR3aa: CASSLMRGDTQYF

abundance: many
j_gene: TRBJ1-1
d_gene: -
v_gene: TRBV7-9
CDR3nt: TGTGCCAGCTCGTACACTGAAGCTTTCTTT
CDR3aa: CASSYTEAFF

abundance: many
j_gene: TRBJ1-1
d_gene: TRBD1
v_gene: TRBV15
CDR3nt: TGTGCCACCAGCAGAACCGGGACAGGGGGGATGAACACTGAAGCTTTCTTT
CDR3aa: CATSRTGTGGMNTEAFF

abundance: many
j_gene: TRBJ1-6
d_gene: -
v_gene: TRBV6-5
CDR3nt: TGTGCCAGCAGTTACACGAAAGGGGATTCACCCCTCCACTTT
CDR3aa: CASSYTKGDSPLHF

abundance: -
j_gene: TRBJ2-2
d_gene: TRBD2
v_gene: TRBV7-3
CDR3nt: TGTGCCAGCAGCGAATTCAGCGGGGGAGCGAACACCGGGGAGCTGTTTTTT
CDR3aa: CASSEFSGGANTGELFF

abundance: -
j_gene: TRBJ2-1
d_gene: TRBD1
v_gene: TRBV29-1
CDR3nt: TGCAGCGTTGACGAAGACAGGGGGGTACGCAATGAGCAGTTCTTC
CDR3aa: CSVDEDRGVRNEQFF

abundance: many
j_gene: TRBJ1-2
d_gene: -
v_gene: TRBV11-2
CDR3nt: TGTGCCAGCAGCTTAGTATCCGTGGGCGACTATGGCTACACCTTC
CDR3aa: CASSLVSVGDYGYTF

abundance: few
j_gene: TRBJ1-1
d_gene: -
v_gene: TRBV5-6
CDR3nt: TGTGCCAGCACCTACAGAACAGGGCCCACTGAAGCTTTCTTT
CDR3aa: CASTYRTGPTEAFF

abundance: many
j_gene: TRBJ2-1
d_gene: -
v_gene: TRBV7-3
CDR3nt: TGTGCCAGCAGCGTGAGCGGCCTAGTGGGCGATGAGCAGTTCTTC
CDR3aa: CASSVSGLVGDEQFF

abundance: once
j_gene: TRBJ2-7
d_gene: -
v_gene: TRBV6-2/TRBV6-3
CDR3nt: TGTGCCAGCAGTTACTCGATTGGGCCAGGGACCCTTCCCTACGAGCAGTACTTC
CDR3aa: CASSYSIGPGTLPYEQYF

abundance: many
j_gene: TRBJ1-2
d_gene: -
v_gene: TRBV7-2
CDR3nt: TGTGCCAGCAGTCGGACAGCTCCTAACTATGGCTACACCTTC
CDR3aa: CASSRTAPNYGYTF

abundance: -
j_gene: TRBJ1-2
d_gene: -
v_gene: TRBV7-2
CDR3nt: TGTGCCAGCAGCTTAGTTACCCTCTCCGGGACCCACTATGGCTACACCTTC
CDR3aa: CASSLVTLSGTHYGYTF

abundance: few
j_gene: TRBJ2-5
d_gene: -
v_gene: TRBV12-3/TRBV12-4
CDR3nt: TGTGCCAGCAGTCCCCAGGTGGGGACCAGCCAAGAGACCCAGTACTTC
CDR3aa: CASSPQVGTSQETQYF

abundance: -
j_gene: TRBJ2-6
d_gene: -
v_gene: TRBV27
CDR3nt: TGTGCCAGCAGCACAGTCTGGAACTCTGGGGCCAACGTCCTGACTTTC
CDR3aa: CASSTVWNSGANVLTF

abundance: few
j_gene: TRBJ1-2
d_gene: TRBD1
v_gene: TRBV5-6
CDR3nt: TGTGCCAGCAGCCGGAGGACAGGGGGGCCCACCACCTATGGCTACACCTTC
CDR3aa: CASSRRTGGPTTYGYTF

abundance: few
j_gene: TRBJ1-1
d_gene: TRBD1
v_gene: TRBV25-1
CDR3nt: TGTGCCAGCAGTGCCACTGGACAGGGAGGGACTGAAGCTTTCTTT
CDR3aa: CASSATGQGGTEAFF

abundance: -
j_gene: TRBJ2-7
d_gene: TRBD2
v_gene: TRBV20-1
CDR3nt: TGCAGTGCGGTAGCGGGTGGGGCCTCCTACGAGCAGTACTTC
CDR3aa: CSAVAGGASYEQYF

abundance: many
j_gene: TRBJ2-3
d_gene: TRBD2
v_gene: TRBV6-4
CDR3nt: TGTGCCAGCAGTGACGGTCTAGCGGGGGGTACTACGCAGTATTTT
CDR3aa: CASSDGLAGGTTQYF

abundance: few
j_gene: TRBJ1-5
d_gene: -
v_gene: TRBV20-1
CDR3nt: TGCAGTGCTAGAGAAAACAGGGATCAGCCCCAGCATTTT
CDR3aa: CSARENRDQPQHF

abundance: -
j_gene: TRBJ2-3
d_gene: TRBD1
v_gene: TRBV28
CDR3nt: TGTGCCAGCAGGACCGGGACAGCCACAGATACGCAGTATTTT
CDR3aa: CASRTGTATDTQYF

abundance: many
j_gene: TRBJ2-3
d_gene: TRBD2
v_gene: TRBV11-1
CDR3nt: TGTGCCAGCGGCGGGGGGATAAGGGATACGCAGTATTTT
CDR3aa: CASGGGIRDTQYF

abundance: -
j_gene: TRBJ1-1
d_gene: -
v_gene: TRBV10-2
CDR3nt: TGCGCCAGCAGGAGACAGGCGGGGTACACTGAAGCTTTCTTT
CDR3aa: CASRRQAGYTEAFF

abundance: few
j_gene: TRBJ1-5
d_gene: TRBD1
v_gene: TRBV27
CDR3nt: TGTGCCAGCAGTTCCCGACAGGGGCGCAATCAGCCCCAGCATTTT
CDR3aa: CASSSRQGRNQPQHF

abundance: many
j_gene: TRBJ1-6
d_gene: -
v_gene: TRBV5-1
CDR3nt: TGCGCCAGCAGCCCATCGGAGGGTTACACACCCCTCCACTTT
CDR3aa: CASSPSEGYTPLHF

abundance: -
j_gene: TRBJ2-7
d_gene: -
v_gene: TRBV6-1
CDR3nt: TGTGCCAGCAGAATGGGAGTAGGGCACGAGCAGTACTTC
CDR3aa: CASRMGVGHEQYF

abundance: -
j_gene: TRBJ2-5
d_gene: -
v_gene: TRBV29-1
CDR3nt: TGCAGCGTTGATTCGGGGACCCAAGAGACCCAGTACTTC
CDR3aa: CSVDSGTQETQYF

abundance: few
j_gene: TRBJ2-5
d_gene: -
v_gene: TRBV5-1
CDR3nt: TGCGCCAGCAGCTTGGGAAAAACAGGAGGCGAGACCCAGTACTTC
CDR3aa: CASSLGKTGGETQYF

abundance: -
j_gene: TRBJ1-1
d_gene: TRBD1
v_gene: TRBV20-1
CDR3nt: TGCAGTGCTAGAGATGGGACAGGGGTCATGAACACTGAAGCTTTCTTT
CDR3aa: CSARDGTGVMNTEAFF

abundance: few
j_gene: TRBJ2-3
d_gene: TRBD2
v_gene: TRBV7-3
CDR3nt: TGTGCCAGCAGCTTAAATCCGGGGGGAAGCACAGATACGCAGTATTTT
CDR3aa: CASSLNPGGSTDTQYF

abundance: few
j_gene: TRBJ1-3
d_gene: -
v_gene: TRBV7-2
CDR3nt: TGTGCCAGCAGCTTAGTCGGGCAGGGGCTCTCTGGAAACACCATATATTTT
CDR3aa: CASSLVGQGLSGNTIYF

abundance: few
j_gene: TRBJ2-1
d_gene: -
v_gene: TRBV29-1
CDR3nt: TGCAGCGTTGAAATGGGAGGCAGCGAGCAGTTCTTC
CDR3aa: CSVEMGGSEQFF

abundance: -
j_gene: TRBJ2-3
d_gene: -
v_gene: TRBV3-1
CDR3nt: TGTGCCAGCAGCCAGATGAGCGGATCAGATACGCAGTATTTT
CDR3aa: CASSQMSGSDTQYF

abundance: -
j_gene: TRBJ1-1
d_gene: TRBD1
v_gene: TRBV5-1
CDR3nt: TGCGCCAGCAGTAGGACAGGGACCATGAACACTGAAGCTTTCTTT
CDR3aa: CASSRTGTMNTEAFF

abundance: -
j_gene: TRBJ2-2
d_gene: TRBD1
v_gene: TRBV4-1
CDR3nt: TGCGCCAGCAGCCCTTGGAGGACAGGGGGTGGCACCGGGGAGCTGTTTTTT
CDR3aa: CASSPWRTGGGTGELFF

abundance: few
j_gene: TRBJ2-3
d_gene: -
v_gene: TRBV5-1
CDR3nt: TGCGCCAGCATCGACTACACAGATACGCAGTATTTT
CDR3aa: CASIDYTDTQYF

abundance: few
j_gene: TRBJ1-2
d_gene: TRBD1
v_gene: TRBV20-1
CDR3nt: TGCAGTTCTCTTGGCGACAGGGAGTTTTATGGCTACACCTTC
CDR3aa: CSSLGDREFYGYTF